What follows describes a single TCR beta chain. As yet, its antigen is unknown. The data were taken from a study of response to subunit inactivated influenza vaccine. Study observations and caveats: Authors suggested that a seasonal influenza vaccination recruits few new T cells each time.

TCRdb re-called the RT-PCR reads with MiXCR, one entry per CDR3 protein. This table holds approximately 500,000 distinct CDR3 sequences, 10% to 15% found once. The germline gives CDR1 KGHDR, CDR2 SFDVKD. The V end was cut by 5 bases, the J end by 6 bases, with 16 bases between. The length of the CDR3 is 14 residues. This TCR derives from a man in his fifties who received an inactivated influenza vaccine. The sequencing used PBMCs from blood, collected around seven weeks after vaccination. The rearrangement uses TRBV24-1 and TRBJ2-7, with D tentatively TRBD2 (6 bases). The CDR3 spells CATSAQGGRSEQYF. Here the CDR3 DNA reads TGTGCCACCAGTGCCCAGGGAGGAAGGAGCGAGCAGTACTTC.